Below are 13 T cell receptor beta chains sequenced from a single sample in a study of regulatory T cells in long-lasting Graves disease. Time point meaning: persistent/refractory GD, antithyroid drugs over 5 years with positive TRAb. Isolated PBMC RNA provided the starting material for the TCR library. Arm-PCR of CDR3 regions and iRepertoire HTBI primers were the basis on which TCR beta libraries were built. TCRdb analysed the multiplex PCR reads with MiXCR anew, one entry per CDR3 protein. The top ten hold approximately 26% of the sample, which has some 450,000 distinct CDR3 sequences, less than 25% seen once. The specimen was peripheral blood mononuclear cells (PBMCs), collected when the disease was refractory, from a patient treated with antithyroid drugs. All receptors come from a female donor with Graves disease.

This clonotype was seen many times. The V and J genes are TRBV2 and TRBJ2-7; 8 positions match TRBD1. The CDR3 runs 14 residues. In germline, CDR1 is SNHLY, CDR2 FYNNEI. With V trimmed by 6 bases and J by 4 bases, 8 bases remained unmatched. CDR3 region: CASSPGTGRYEQYF. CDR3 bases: TGTGCCAGCAGCCCCGGGACAGGTCGATACGAGCAGTACTTC. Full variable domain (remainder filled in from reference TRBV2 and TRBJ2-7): EPEVTQTPSHQVTQMGQEVILRCVPISNHLYFYWYRQILGQKVEFLVSFYNNEISEKSEIFDDQFSVERPDGSNFTLKIRSTKLEDSAMYFCASSPGTGRYEQYFGPGTRLTVT.

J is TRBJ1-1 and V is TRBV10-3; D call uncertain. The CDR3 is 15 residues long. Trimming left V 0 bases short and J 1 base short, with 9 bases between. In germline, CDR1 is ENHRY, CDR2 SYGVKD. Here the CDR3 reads CAISESDRPNTEAFF. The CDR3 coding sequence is TGTGCCATCAGTGAGTCGGATAGGCCGAACACTGAAGCTTTCTTT.

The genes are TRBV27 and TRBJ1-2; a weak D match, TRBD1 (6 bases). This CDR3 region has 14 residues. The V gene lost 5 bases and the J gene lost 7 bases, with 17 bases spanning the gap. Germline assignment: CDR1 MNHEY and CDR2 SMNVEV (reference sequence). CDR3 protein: CASSLLGGAGGYTF. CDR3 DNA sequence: TGTGCCAGCAGTCTCCTCGGGGGGGCAGGTGGCTACACCTTC.

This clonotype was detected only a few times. CDR3 loop: CASSEASADQPQHF. The CDR3 nucleotides read TGTGCCAGCAGTGAAGCTTCGGCAGATCAGCCCCAGCATTTT. This sequence joins TRBV6-1 and TRBJ1-5; D call uncertain. The V end was cut by 0 bases, the J end by 5 bases, with 8 bases between. The CDR3 runs to 14 residues. Looked up from germline, CDR1 is MNHNS and CDR2 is SASEGT.

CDR3 residues: CASSANSGTGTKAYEQYF. The CDR3 DNA sequence: TGTGCCAGCAGCGCAAATTCCGGGACAGGGACCAAGGCCTACGAGCAGTACTTC. The chain uses TRBV9 and TRBJ2-7; 9 nucleotides match TRBD1. V lost 3 bases to trimming and J lost 2 bases; unmatched junction nucleotides: 15. This CDR3 has 18 residues. The germline gives CDR1 SGDLS, CDR2 YYNGEE. The full variable domain, its missing parts supplied by reference TRBV9 and TRBJ2-7, is DSGVTQTPKHLITATGQRVTLRCSPRSGDLSVYWYQQSLDQGLQFLIQYYNGEERAKGNILERFSAQQFPDLHSELNLSSLELGDSALYFCASSANSGTGTKAYEQYFGPGTRLTVT.

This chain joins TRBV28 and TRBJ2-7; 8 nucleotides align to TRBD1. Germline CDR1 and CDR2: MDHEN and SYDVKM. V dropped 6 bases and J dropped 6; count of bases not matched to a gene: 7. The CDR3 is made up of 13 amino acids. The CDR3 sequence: CASRDTGGFEQYF. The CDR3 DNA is TGTGCCAGCAGGGATACAGGGGGGTTCGAGCAGTACTTC.

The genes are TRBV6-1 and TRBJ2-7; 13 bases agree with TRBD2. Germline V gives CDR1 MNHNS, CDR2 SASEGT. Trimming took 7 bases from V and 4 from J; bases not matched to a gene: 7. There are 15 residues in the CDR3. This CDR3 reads CASKSGTSGAYEQYF. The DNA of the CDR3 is TGTGCCAGCAAATCCGGGACTAGCGGGGCATACGAGCAGTACTTC.

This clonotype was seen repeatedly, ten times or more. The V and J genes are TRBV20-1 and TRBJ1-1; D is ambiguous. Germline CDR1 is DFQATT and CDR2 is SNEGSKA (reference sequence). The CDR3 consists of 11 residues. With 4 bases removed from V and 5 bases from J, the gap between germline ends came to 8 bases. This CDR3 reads CSATLGTEAFF. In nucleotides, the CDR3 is TGCAGTGCTACACTGGGGACTGAAGCTTTCTTT.

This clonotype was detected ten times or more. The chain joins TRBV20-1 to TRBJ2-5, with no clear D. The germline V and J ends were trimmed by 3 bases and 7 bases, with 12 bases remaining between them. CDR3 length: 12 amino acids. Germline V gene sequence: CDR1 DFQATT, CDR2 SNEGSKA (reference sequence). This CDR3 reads CSASVERGTQYF. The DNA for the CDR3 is TGCAGTGCTAGTGTAGAGAGAGGGACCCAGTACTTC.

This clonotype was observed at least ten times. CDR3 nucleotide sequence: TGTGCCAGCAGCCAGACCGGGACAGGGATTTACGAGCAGTACTTC. Amino acids: CASSQTGTGIYEQYF. The chain is built from TRBV7-2 and TRBJ2-7; the match to TRBD1 covers 9 bases. This CDR3 contains 15 residues. Trimming took 5 bases from V and 4 from J; bases not matched to a gene: 9. Per the germline V gene, CDR1 is SGHTA and CDR2 is FQGNSA.

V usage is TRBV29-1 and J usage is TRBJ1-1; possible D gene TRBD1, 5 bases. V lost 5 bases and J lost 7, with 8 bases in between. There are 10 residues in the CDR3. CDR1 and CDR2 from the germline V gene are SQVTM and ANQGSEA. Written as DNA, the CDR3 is TGCAGCGTTCTGGGGCATGAAGCTTTCTTT. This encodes CSVLGHEAFF. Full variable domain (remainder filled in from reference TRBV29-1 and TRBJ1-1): SAVISQKPSRDICQRGTSLTIQCQVDSQVTMMFWYRQQPGQSLTLIATANQGSEATYESGFVIDKFPISRPNLTFSTLTVSNMSPEDSSIYLCSVLGHEAFFGQGTRLTVV.

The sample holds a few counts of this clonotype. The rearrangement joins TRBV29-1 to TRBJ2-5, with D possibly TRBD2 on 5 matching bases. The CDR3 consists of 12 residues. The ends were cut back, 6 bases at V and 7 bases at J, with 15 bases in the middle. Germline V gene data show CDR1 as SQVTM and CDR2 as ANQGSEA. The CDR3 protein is CSVVTGVGTQYF. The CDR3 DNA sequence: TGCAGCGTAGTGACCGGGGTGGGGACCCAGTACTTC. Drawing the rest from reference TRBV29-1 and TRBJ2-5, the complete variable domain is SAVISQKPSRDICQRGTSLTIQCQVDSQVTMMFWYRQQPGQSLTLIATANQGSEATYESGFVIDKFPISRPNLTFSTLTVSNMSPEDSSIYLCSVVTGVGTQYFGPGTRLLVL.

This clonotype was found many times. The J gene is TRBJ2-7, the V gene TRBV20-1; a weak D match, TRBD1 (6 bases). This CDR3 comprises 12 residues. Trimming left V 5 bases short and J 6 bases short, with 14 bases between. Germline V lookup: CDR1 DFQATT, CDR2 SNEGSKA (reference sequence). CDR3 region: CSAAQGLSEQYF. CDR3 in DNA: TGCAGTGCTGCGCAGGGGCTGAGCGAGCAGTACTTC.